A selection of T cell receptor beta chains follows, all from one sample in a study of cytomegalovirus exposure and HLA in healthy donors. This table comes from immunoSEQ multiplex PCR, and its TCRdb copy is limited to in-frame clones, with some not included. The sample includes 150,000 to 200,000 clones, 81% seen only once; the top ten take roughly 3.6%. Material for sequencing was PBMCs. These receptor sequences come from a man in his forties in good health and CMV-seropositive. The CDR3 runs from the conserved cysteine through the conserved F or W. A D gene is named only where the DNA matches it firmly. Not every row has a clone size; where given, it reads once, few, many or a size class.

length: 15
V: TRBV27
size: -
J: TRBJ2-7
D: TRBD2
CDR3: CASSLYSGISYEQYF
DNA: TGTGCCAGCAGTTTATATAGCGGGATCTCCTACGAGCAGTACTTC

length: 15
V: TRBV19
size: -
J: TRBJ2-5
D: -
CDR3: CASTPVVGGQETQYF
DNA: TGTGCCAGTACCCCCGTCGTCGGGGGCCAAGAGACCCAGTACTTC

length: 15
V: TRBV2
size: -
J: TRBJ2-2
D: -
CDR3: CASSELDRSTGELFF
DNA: TGTGCCAGCAGTGAACTCGACAGGAGCACCGGGGAGCTGTTTTTT

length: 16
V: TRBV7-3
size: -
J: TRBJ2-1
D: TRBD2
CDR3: CASSLLSGGAVNEQFF
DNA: TGTGCCAGCAGCCTACTTAGCGGGGGGGCCGTTAATGAGCAGTTCTTC

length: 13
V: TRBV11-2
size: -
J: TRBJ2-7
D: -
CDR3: CASSSRRWHEQYF
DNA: TGTGCCAGCAGCTCTCGCCGTTGGCACGAGCAGTACTTC

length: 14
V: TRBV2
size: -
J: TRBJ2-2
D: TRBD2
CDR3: CASRAGTTTGELFF
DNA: TGTGCCAGCAGGGCCGGGACTACCACCGGGGAGCTGTTTTTT

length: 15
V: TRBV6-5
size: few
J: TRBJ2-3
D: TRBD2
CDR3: CASSYWTSGANTQYF
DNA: TGTGCCAGCAGTTACTGGACTAGCGGGGCGAATACGCAGTATTTT

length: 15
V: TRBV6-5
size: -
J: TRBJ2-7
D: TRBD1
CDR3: CASSSRGTDIYEQYF
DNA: TGTGCCAGCAGTTCTAGGGGGACAGATATCTACGAGCAGTACTTC

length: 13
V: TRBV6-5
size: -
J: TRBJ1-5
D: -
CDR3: CASRGGADQPQHF
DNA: TGTGCCAGCCGGGGGGGGGCTGATCAGCCCCAGCATTTT

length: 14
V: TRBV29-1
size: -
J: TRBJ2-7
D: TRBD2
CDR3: CSVEIASGGREQYF
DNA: TGCAGCGTTGAAATTGCGTCGGGGGGGCGGGAGCAGTACTTC

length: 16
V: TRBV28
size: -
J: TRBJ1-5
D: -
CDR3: CASSTWPADSNQPQHF
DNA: TGTGCCAGCAGCACCTGGCCTGCCGATAGCAATCAGCCCCAGCATTTT

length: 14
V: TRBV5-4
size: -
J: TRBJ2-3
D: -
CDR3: CASSTEWAVDTQYF
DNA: TGTGCCAGCAGCACCGAGTGGGCTGTGGATACGCAGTATTTT

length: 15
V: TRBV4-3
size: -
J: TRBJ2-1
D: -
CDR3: CASSQRASSYNEQFF
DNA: TGCGCCAGCAGCCAGCGGGCGAGCTCCTACAATGAGCAGTTCTTC

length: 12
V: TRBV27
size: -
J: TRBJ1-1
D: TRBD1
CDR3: CATHAGGTEAFF
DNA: TGTGCCACCCACGCAGGGGGCACTGAAGCTTTCTTT

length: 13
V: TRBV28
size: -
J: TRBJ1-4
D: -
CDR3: CASRSGGEEKLFF
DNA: TGTGCCAGCAGATCGGGGGGGGAAGAAAAACTGTTTTTT

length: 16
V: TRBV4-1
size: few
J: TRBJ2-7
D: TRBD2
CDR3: CASSQEGLGGAGEQYF
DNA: TGCGCCAGCAGCCAAGAGGGACTAGGGGGAGCGGGAGAGCAGTACTTC

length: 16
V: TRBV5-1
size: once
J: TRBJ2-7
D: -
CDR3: CASSSYLGGGNYEQYF
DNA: TGCGCCAGCAGCTCGTACCTAGGGGGCGGGAACTACGAGCAGTACTTC

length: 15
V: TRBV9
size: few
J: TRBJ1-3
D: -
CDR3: CASSVGGGSGNTIYF
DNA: TGTGCCAGCAGCGTAGGAGGGGGCTCTGGAAACACCATATATTTT

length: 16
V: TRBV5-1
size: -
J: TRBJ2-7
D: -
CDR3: CASSLALQVTSYEQYF
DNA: TGCGCCAGCAGCTTGGCCTTGCAGGTCACATCCTACGAGCAGTACTTC

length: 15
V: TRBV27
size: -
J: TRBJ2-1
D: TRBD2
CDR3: CASTSGTSGRGEQFF
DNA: TGTGCCAGCACCTCCGGGACTAGCGGGAGAGGGGAGCAGTTCTTC

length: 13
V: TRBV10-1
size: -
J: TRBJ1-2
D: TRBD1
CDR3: CASSQDRGYGYTF
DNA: TGCGCCAGCAGTCAGGACAGGGGTTATGGCTACACCTTC

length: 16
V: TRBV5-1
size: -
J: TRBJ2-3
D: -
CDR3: CASSLEGAPSTDTQYF
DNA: TGCGCCAGCAGCTTGGAAGGGGCGCCTAGCACAGATACGCAGTATTTT

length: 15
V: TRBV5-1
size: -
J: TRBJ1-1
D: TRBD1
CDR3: CASATRTGMNTEAFF
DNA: TGCGCCAGCGCTACCCGGACAGGGATGAACACTGAAGCTTTCTTT

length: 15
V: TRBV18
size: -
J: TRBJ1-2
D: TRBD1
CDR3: CASSPGQGMNYGYTF
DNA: TGTGCCAGCTCACCCGGACAGGGGATGAACTATGGCTACACCTTC

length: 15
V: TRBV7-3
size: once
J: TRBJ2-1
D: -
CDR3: CASSLNGIVGNEQFF
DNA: TGTGCCAGCAGCTTAAACGGGATTGTAGGGAATGAGCAGTTCTTC

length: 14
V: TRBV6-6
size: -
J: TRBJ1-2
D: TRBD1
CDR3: CASSSTGGMGGYTF
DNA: TGTGCCAGCAGTTCTACAGGGGGCATGGGTGGCTACACCTTC

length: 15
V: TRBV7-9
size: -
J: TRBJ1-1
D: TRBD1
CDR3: CASSLGQGGNTEAFF
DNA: TGTGCCAGCAGCCTCGGACAGGGGGGGAACACTGAAGCTTTCTTT

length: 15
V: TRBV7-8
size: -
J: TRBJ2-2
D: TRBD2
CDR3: CASSFQRGYTGELFF
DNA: TGTGCCAGCAGCTTTCAGCGGGGGTACACCGGGGAGCTGTTTTTT

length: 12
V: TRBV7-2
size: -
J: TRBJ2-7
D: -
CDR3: CASSLALYEQYF
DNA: TGTGCCAGCAGCTTAGCTCTCTACGAGCAGTACTTC

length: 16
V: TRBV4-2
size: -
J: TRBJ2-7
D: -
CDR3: CASSQAGGKGSYEQYF
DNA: TGTGCCAGCAGCCAAGCTGGAGGGAAGGGCTCCTACGAGCAGTACTTC

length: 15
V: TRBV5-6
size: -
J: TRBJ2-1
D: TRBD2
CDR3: CASSRPSGNYNEQFF
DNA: TGTGCCAGCAGCCGACCTAGCGGGAATTACAATGAGCAGTTCTTC

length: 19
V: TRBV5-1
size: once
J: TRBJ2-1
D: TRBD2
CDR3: CASSLGAASGAPTYNEQFF
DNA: TGCGCCAGCAGCTTGGGGGCGGCTAGCGGGGCCCCTACCTACAATGAGCAGTTCTTC

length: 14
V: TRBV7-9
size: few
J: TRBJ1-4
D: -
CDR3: CASRPTGEGEKLFF
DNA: TGTGCCAGCAGGCCGACAGGAGAAGGTGAAAAACTGTTTTTT

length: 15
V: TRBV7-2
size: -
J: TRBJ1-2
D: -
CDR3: CASSSRAGNNYGYTF
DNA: TGTGCCAGCAGCTCCAGGGCCGGTAATAACTATGGCTACACCTTC

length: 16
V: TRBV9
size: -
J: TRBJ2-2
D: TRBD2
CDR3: CASSVGLAGGHGELFF
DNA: TGTGCCAGCAGCGTAGGACTAGCGGGAGGGCACGGGGAGCTGTTTTTT

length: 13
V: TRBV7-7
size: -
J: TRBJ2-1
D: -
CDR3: CASSGLASNEQFF
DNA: TGTGCCAGCAGCGGGCTAGCCTCCAATGAGCAGTTCTTC

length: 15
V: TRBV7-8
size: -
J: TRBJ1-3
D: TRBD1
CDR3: CASSLVGTDGNTIYF
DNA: TGTGCCAGCAGCTTAGTGGGGACAGATGGAAACACCATATATTTT

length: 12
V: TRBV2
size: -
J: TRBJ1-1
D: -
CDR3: CASTSLRAEAFF
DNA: TGTGCCAGCACCTCCCTCAGGGCTGAAGCTTTCTTT

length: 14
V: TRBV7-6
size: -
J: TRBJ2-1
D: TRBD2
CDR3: CASSTTSAYNEQFF
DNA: TGTGCCAGCAGCACCACTAGCGCCTACAATGAGCAGTTCTTC

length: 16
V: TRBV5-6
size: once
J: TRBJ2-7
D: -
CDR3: CASSLDRDWAFHEQYF
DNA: TGTGCCAGCAGCTTGGACCGGGACTGGGCCTTTCACGAGCAGTACTTC

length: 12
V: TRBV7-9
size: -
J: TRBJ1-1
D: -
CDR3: CSSSPGGTEAFF
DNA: TGTTCCAGCAGCCCGGGGGGTACTGAAGCTTTCTTT

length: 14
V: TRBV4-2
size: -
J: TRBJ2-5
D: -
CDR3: CATPRRRDLKTQYF
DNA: TGTGCCACCCCCAGGCGGCGGGATCTAAAGACCCAGTACTTC

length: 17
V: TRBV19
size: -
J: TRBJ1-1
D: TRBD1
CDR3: CASSITTGGSGNTEAFF
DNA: TGTGCCAGTAGTATAACGACAGGGGGCAGTGGGAACACTGAAGCTTTCTTT

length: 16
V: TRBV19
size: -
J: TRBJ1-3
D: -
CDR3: CASSTPQGHSGNTIYF
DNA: TGTGCCAGTAGCACACCACAGGGACACTCTGGAAACACCATATATTTT

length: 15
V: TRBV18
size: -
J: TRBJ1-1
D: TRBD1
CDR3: CASSLRGTENTEAFF
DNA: TGTGCCAGCTCACTCCGAGGGACAGAGAACACTGAAGCTTTCTTT

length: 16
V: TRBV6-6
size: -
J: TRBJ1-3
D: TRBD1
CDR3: CASSQGQGVTGNTIYF
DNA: TGTGCCAGCAGTCAAGGACAGGGGGTTACTGGAAACACCATATATTTT

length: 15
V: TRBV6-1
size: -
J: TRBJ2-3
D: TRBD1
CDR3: CASNRDRGFTDTQYF
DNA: TGTGCCAGCAATCGGGACAGGGGATTCACAGATACGCAGTATTTT

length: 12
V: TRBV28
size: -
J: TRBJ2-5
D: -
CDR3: CASSFGEETQYF
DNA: TGTGCCAGCAGTTTCGGGGAAGAGACCCAGTACTTC

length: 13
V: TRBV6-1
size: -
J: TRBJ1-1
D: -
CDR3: CASSHRANTEAFF
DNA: TGTGCCAGCAGCCACAGGGCGAACACTGAAGCTTTCTTT

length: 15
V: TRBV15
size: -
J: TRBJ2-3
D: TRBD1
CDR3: CATSRTGASTDTQYF
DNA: TGTGCCACCAGTCGCACAGGGGCGAGCACAGATACGCAGTATTTT

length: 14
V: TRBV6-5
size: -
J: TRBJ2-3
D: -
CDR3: CASSPSTSTDTQYF
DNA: TGTGCCAGCAGCCCCTCTACTAGCACAGATACGCAGTATTTT